The source of this TCR beta chain is a study of blood T cells in healthy people across ages. V lost 4 bases to trimming and J lost 1 base; unmatched junction nucleotides: 7. Germline assignment: CDR1 SEHNR and CDR2 FQNEAQ (reference sequence). This CDR3 spans 16 amino acids. Study-level points and caveats: For the donors, CMV status was unknown and possibly confounded expanded clonotype changes.

Details on this clonotype: What it binds is unknown.

The second PCR ran about 7 to 12 cycles with a sample-barcoded 5' primer and J-beta primers. Via MiXCR, TCRdb re-called the 5' RACE reads, giving one row per CDR3 protein. Here the sample spans about 1.8 million distinct CDR3 sequences, around 50% being singletons. V is TRBV7-9 and J is TRBJ1-5; 7 positions match TRBD1. The sequence was collected from a woman between 35 and 50 years old in good health. Input material: blood. The CDR3 DNA sequence: TGTGCCAGCAGCTCCGACAGGGCTGAGAGCAATCAGCCCCAGCATTTT. The encoded protein is CASSSDRAESNQPQHF.